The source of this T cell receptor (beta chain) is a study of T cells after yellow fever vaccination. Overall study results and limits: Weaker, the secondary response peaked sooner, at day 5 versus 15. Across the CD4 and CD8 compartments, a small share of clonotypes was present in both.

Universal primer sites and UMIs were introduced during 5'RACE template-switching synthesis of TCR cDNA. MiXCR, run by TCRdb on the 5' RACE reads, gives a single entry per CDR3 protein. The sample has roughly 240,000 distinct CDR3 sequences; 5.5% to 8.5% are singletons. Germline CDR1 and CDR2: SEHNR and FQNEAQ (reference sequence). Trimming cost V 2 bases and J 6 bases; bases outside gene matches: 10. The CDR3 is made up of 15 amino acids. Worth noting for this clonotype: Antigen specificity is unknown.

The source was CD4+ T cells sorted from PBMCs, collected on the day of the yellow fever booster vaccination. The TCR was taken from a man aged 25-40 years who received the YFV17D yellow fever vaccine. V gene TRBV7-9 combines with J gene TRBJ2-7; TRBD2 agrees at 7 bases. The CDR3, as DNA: TGTGCCAGCAGCTTATACGATTGGGCGGGAGCCGAGCAGTACTTC. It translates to CASSLYDWAGAEQYF.